This is a list of T cell receptor beta chains from one sample in a study of T-cell reconstitution after alpha-beta-depleted transplantation in children. TCRdb passed the PCR reads through MiXCR, listing each CDR3 protein once. This sample carries 250,000 to 300,000 distinct CDR3 sequences, over 9% of them seen once, and the ten largest clones take less than 9%. This specimen was PBMCs, taken before TCRalphabeta/CD19-depleted stem cell transplant. The source of these receptors is a boy under three years old with acute myeloid leukemia, due to receive a stem cell transplant. CDR3s include the opening cysteine and the closing phenylalanine or tryptophan. Each record gives: D gene, V gene, J gene, clone size, CDR3 protein, CDR3 DNA. A D gene is named only where the DNA matches it firmly. Clone size is given for some rows only: seen once, a few or many times, or a class if the clone is expanded.

NA,TRBV10-3,TRBJ2-3,many,CATNPTGRLTDTQYF,TGTGCCACCAACCCGACTGGGCGCCTCACAGATACGCAGTATTTT
TRBD1,TRBV29-1,TRBJ2-2,many,CSVGTQGAGTGELFF,TGCAGCGTTGGGACACAGGGGGCTGGCACCGGGGAGCTGTTTTTT
NA,TRBV28,TRBJ2-1,many,CASSFQTSYNEQFF,TGTGCCAGCAGTTTTCAGACCTCCTACAATGAGCAGTTCTTC
NA,TRBV29-1,TRBJ1-2,many,CSVSLGGNYGYTF,TGCAGCGTTTCGCTTGGGGGGAACTATGGCTACACCTTC
TRBD2,TRBV28,TRBJ2-3,NA,CASSFFGSGDTSSTDTQYF,TGTGCCAGCAGTTTTTTTGGTAGCGGGGACACCTCTAGCACAGATACGCAGTATTTT
NA,TRBV20-1,TRBJ1-1,few,CSAPNTEAFF,TGCAGTGCCCCGAATACTGAAGCTTTCTTT
NA,TRBV28,TRBJ2-3,many,CASSLRGFTDTQYF,TGTGCCAGCAGTTTACGCGGATTCACAGATACGCAGTATTTT
TRBD1,TRBV25-1,TRBJ2-1,many,CASSTLPEQGRNEQFF,TGTGCCAGCAGTACACTGCCAGAACAGGGGCGGAATGAGCAGTTCTTC
TRBD1,TRBV7-3,TRBJ2-7,few,CASSPAGTGGGDTSF,TGTGCCAGCAGCCCCGCCGGGACAGGGGGAGGAGACACTTCCTTC
TRBD2,TRBV27,TRBJ2-3,few,CASWGGSTDTQYF,TGTGCCAGCTGGGGGGGAAGCACAGATACGCAGTATTTT
TRBD1,TRBV3-1,TRBJ1-3,few,CASSQSGTGALSGNTIYF,TGTGCCAGCAGCCAGTCCGGGACAGGGGCCCTCTCTGGAAACACCATATATTTT
NA,TRBV12-3/TRBV12-4,TRBJ2-5,few,CASSPFGAYEETQYF,TGTGCCAGCAGCCCTTTTGGGGCATACGAAGAGACCCAGTACTTC
TRBD2,TRBV5-4,TRBJ2-7,NA,CASCPTSGGFYEQYF,TGTGCCAGCTGTCCGACTAGCGGGGGGTTCTACGAGCAGTACTTC
TRBD1,TRBV15,TRBJ1-4,NA,CATRRDRWNEKLFF,TGTGCCACCAGGAGGGACAGGTGGAATGAAAAACTGTTTTTT
NA,TRBV28,TRBJ2-1,NA,CASSYGRFLPEQFF,TGTGCCAGCAGTTACGGACGCTTTTTACCGGAGCAGTTCTTC
NA,TRBV12-3/TRBV12-4,TRBJ2-7,many,CASRLDSTYEQYF,TGTGCCAGCAGGTTGGACAGTACCTACGAGCAGTACTTC
NA,TRBV5-1,TRBJ2-6,many,CASSSDSLLSGANVLTF,TGCGCCAGCAGCTCTGACAGTCTCCTCTCTGGGGCCAACGTCCTGACTTTC
NA,TRBV20-1,TRBJ2-3,many,CSPLQTGTDTQYF,TGCAGTCCGCTACAAACAGGCACAGATACGCAGTATTTT
TRBD1,TRBV7-9,TRBJ2-7,many,CASSTGTGEQYF,TGTGCCAGCAGCACGGGGACAGGGGAGCAGTACTTC
NA,TRBV14,TRBJ2-7,many,CASSRFGQTYEQYF,TGTGCCAGCAGCCGATTCGGACAGACCTACGAGCAGTACTTC
NA,TRBV7-2,TRBJ2-1,few,CASSLEGATGQFF,TGTGCCAGCAGCTTAGAGGGAGCGACAGGGCAGTTCTTC
NA,TRBV7-9,TRBJ2-5,NA,CASSLPHRAPEETQYF,TGTGCCAGCAGCTTACCCCACCGGGCCCCGGAAGAGACCCAGTACTTC
TRBD2,TRBV5-1,TRBJ2-5,few,CASSFGTSSYQETQYF,TGCGCCAGCAGCTTCGGGACTAGTTCTTACCAAGAGACCCAGTACTTC
NA,TRBV28,TRBJ1-1,many,CASSLQGTTEAFF,TGTGCCAGCAGTTTGCAGGGGACGACTGAAGCTTTCTTT
TRBD1,TRBV20-1,TRBJ1-1,many,CSAPGQGGTEAFF,TGCAGTGCTCCCGGACAGGGGGGTACTGAAGCTTTCTTT
TRBD1,TRBV6-5,TRBJ2-7,many,CASSYSGGTGAYEQYF,TGTGCCAGCAGTTACTCTGGGGGGACAGGGGCCTACGAGCAGTACTTC
NA,TRBV6-2/TRBV6-3,TRBJ2-7,NA,CASSYVIYYEQYF,TGTGCCAGCAGTTACGTGATCTACTACGAGCAGTACTTC
NA,TRBV7-2,TRBJ2-7,few,CASSLLEQYF,TGTGCCAGCAGCTTGCTCGAGCAGTACTTC
NA,TRBV27,TRBJ2-1,many,CASIGSNEQFF,TGTGCCAGCATCGGTAGCAATGAGCAGTTCTTC
TRBD2,TRBV6-5,TRBJ2-2,NA,CASSYGLAGATGELFF,TGTGCCAGCAGTTACGGACTAGCGGGAGCAACCGGGGAGCTGTTTTTT
TRBD1,TRBV19,TRBJ2-1,NA,CASSHPRDRDDNEQFF,TGTGCCAGTAGTCACCCCCGGGACAGGGACGACAATGAGCAGTTCTTC
NA,TRBV6-2/TRBV6-3,TRBJ2-7,many,CASAGISYEQYF,TGTGCCAGCGCCGGGATTTCCTACGAGCAGTACTTC
NA,TRBV29-1,TRBJ1-1,many,CSVEQLNTEAFF,TGCAGCGTTGAACAGCTGAACACTGAAGCTTTCTTT
NA,TRBV5-1,TRBJ2-4,many,CASSKTDNIQYF,TGCGCCAGCAGCAAAACGGATAACATTCAGTACTTC
TRBD2,TRBV5-1,TRBJ2-2,many,CASSFHRLAGDTGELFF,TGCGCCAGCAGCTTCCACAGACTAGCGGGGGACACCGGGGAGCTGTTTTTT
TRBD1,TRBV11-1,TRBJ1-6,few,CASTSGTEYSPLHF,TGTGCCAGTACCTCCGGGACAGAATATTCACCCCTCCACTTT
NA,TRBV7-6,TRBJ2-1,many,CASSLVGGNYNEQFF,TGTGCCAGCAGCTTAGTGGGGGGCAATTACAATGAGCAGTTCTTC
NA,TRBV9,TRBJ2-7,many,CASSVEQGGSYEQYF,TGTGCCAGCAGCGTAGAGCAGGGCGGCTCCTACGAGCAGTACTTC
NA,TRBV7-2,TRBJ2-5,many,CASKVGQPQETQYF,TGTGCCAGCAAAGTAGGACAGCCCCAAGAGACCCAGTACTTC
TRBD2,TRBV10-3,TRBJ2-7,many,CAISGTSVSYEQYF,TGTGCCATCAGTGGTACTAGCGTCTCCTACGAGCAGTACTTC
NA,TRBV4-3,TRBJ2-7,many,CASSQVGSYEQYF,TGCGCCAGCAGCCAAGTCGGGAGCTACGAGCAGTACTTC
NA,TRBV7-8,TRBJ2-2,many,CASSFRGNTGELFF,TGTGCCAGCAGCTTCAGGGGGAACACCGGGGAGCTGTTTTTT
TRBD2,TRBV5-1,TRBJ2-7,many,CASSLDLAGIYEQYF,TGCGCCAGCAGCTTGGACCTAGCGGGGATATACGAGCAGTACTTC
NA,TRBV3-1,TRBJ2-7,many,CASSQVDGYEQYF,TGTGCCAGCAGCCAAGTGGACGGCTACGAGCAGTACTTC
NA,TRBV19,TRBJ2-1,once,CASSAGAGEQFF,TGTGCCAGTAGTGCAGGGGCGGGTGAGCAGTTCTTC